This TCR beta chain came from a study of blood T cell repertoires in COVID-19. Across the study: The study drew acute and convalescent COVID-19 samples from the United States, Italy and Spain. Nucleic acid was either cDNA or gDNA, and it came from T cells, B-cell-depleted T cells, or PBMCs.

Under the authors' procedure: Scientists estimated how many nucleated cells there were by amplifying reference gene primers. TCRdb keeps only in-frame clones here, not all; method: immunoSEQ multiplex PCR. Clone size and the V and J calls come from that table; the DNA yielded D and trimming. Of approximately 500,000 clones in the sample, about 88% were seen once. The CDR3 is 13 amino acids. The V and J ends lost 4 bases and 11 bases, in that order; junction bases with no gene match: 8. The germline V gene has CDR1 LGHDT and CDR2 YNNKEL (reference sequence). Seattle patient enrollment occurred during active infection, with longitudinal follow-up thereafter.

The chain combines TRBV3-1 (or the pseudogene TRBV3-2) with TRBJ1-1, with TRBD1 matching 9 bases. Sequencing was carried out using peripheral blood. The TCR comes from a man between 18 and 35 years old with COVID-19, enrolled during active disease. In DNA, the CDR3 is TGTGCCAGCAGCCCGAGTCGGACAGGGGCGGCTTTCTTT. Its protein product is CASSPSRTGAAFF.